The entry below gives a single T cell receptor beta chain sequence along with its context. The antigen is undetermined. One end of the junction does not line up with germline, which may come from a read error. Libraries were made from TCR beta cDNA, and they carried unique molecular identifiers. Each sample of roughly 0.95 to 10 million input T cells yielded about 500,000 cDNA molecules, so each molecule approximated one T cell. TCRdb processed the PCR reads anew with MiXCR; each CDR3 protein has one entry. The table records about 430,000 distinct CDR3 sequences, less than 40% of them present only once. The data originate from a study of post-analysis software for immune sequencing data. About the study: Included courses were relapsing-remitting and secondary progressive multiple sclerosis; progressive-relapsing multiple sclerosis was also included.

Study-level points and caveats: The F measure placed samples prepared in the same batch into strongly shared clusters.

Sequences were obtained from blood. This receptor was identified in a girl aged 2 to 9 with multiple sclerosis.

The CDR3 region is CATFFTAKGTGELFF. CDR3 nucleotide sequence: TGCGCCACGTTCTTTACCGCGAAGGGAACCGGGGAGCTGTTTTTT. The V and J genes are TRBV6-5 and TRBJ2-2; D not certain. Germline CDR1 is MNHEY and CDR2 is SVGAGI. The CDR3 sequence is 15 residues long.